The 32 T cell receptor beta chains presented below share a single source sample, sequenced in a study of T cell changes during pregnancy in multiple sclerosis. Profiled with immunoSEQ multiplex PCR; TCRdb holds only in-frame clones, not every one. The profile shows 40,000 or so clones, 75% to 95% of them singletons. The source was CD4+ T cells from peripheral blood mononuclear cells, collected in the third trimester of pregnancy. The receptors originated from a female donor in good health, enrolled as a control in a pregnancy study.

The chain recombines TRBV28 with TRBJ2-7; D is perhaps TRBD2 (5 bases). The germline gives CDR1 MDHEN, CDR2 SYDVKM. V was pared by 3 bases and J by 0 bases, with 21 bases between. CDR3 size: 18 residues. The CDR3: CASSFMRVGERSSYEQYF. The DNA of the CDR3 is TGTGCCAGCAGTTTTATGAGGGTTGGGGAAAGGAGCTCCTACGAGCAGTACTTC. Drawing the rest from reference TRBV28 and TRBJ2-7, the complete variable domain is DVKVTQSSRYLVKRTGEKVFLECVQDMDHENMFWYRQDPGLGLRLIYFSYDVKMKEKGDIPEGYSVSREKKERFSLILESASTNQTSMYLCASSFMRVGERSSYEQYFGPGTRLTVT.

As regards this clone: Different DNA sequences within this sample yield the same CDR3. This chain uses TRBV18 with TRBJ2-7; a possible D gene is TRBD2 (5 bases). V was shortened by 3 bases and J by 3 bases, with 9 bases between the two germline ends. The CDR3 contains 13 residues. Looked up from germline, CDR1 is KGHSH and CDR2 is LQKENI. The CDR3 region has the DNA TGTGCCAGCTCACCCCGAGCGGACTACGAGCAGTACTTC. Its translation: CASSPRADYEQYF.

This clone has more than one count but fewer than ten. The chain links TRBV19 to TRBJ1-1, with D possibly matching TRBD1 (6 bases). CDR3 size: 15 residues. Germline loops: CDR1 LNHDA, CDR2 SQIVND (reference sequence). Trimming removed 6 bases from V and 0 bases from J, with 14 bases in between. The CDR3 nucleotides read TGTGCCAGTAGGAGGGCGGACAGTATGAACACTGAAGCTTTCTTT. This codes for CASRRADSMNTEAFF.

The chain recombines TRBV18 with TRBJ2-7, with TRBD1 matching 7 bases. Germline CDR1 and CDR2: KGHSH and LQKENI. V lost 3 bases to trimming and J lost 5 bases; unmatched junction nucleotides: 10. This CDR3 comprises 15 residues. This CDR3 reads CASSPTQTGSNEQYF. The CDR3 bases are TGTGCCAGCTCACCCACCCAGACAGGGAGCAACGAGCAGTACTTC.

This chain connects TRBV19 to TRBJ2-1; no firm D call. The CDR3 loop spans 11 amino acids. Germline V gene lookup returns CDR1 LNHDA and CDR2 SQIVND (reference sequence). V was pared by 2 bases and J by 8 bases, with 4 bases between. This CDR3 is CASSISHEQFF. Here the CDR3 DNA reads TGTGCCAGTAGTATAAGCCATGAGCAGTTCTTC.

This sequence joins TRBV7-2 and TRBJ2-1; D is perhaps TRBD2 (7 bases). The CDR3 totals 15 residues. Germline loops: CDR1 SGHTA, CDR2 FQGNSA. V lost 3 bases and J lost 7, with 16 bases in between. For the CDR3, the DNA is TGTGCCAGCAGCTTGTGGGGGGCTAGCGGTAATGAGCAGTTCTTC. Amino acid sequence: CASSLWGASGNEQFF.

The chain employs TRBV29-1 and TRBJ2-7; 8 bases fit TRBD1. The CDR3 spans 13 residues. CDR1 is SQVTM and CDR2 is ANQGSEA in the germline V gene. V lost 3 bases, J lost 9 bases, and 10 bases stayed unmatched. CDR3 in amino acids: CSVEGASRGRQYF. DNA for the CDR3: TGCAGCGTTGAGGGGGCGAGCAGGGGGCGGCAGTACTTC.

The genes are TRBV19 and TRBJ1-1; 7 bases are a match to TRBD1. Per the germline V gene, CDR1 is LNHDA and CDR2 is SQIVND (reference sequence). Losses at the gene ends were 6 bases for V and 0 bases for J; bases not matched to a gene: 7. The CDR3 contains 15 residues. The CDR3: CASRRTGTLNTEAFF. The CDR3 DNA is TGTGCCAGTAGAAGGACAGGTACCCTGAACACTGAAGCTTTCTTT.

The V and J genes are TRBV18 and TRBJ1-1; D perhaps matches TRBD1 (5 bases). Germline CDR1 and CDR2: KGHSH and LQKENI. The CDR3 loop spans 14 amino acids. With 0 bases removed from V and 4 bases from J, the gap between germline ends came to 9 bases. In nucleotides, the CDR3 is TGTGCCAGCTCACCACCGTCCGGGGGCACTGAAGCTTTCTTT. Translating it yields CASSPPSGGTEAFF.

V and J are TRBV27 and TRBJ2-7; D is uncertain. CDR1 MNHEY and CDR2 SMNVEV come from the germline V gene (reference sequence). The CDR3 contains 15 residues. Deletions cut 5 bases from V and 0 bases from J, with 14 bases between. Here the CDR3 DNA reads TGTGCCAGCAGTCGGAACACAGACCTCTCCTACGAGCAGTACTTC. Translated: CASSRNTDLSYEQYF.

This clone has just one count. The V and J genes are TRBV11-2 and TRBJ2-1; D is possibly TRBD2 (5 bases). V was shortened by 0 bases and J by 10 bases, with 10 bases between the two germline ends. The CDR3 contains 13 residues. In germline, CDR1 is SGHAT, CDR2 FQNNGV. The CDR3 sequence is CASSLDRGFEQFF. Here the CDR3 DNA reads TGTGCCAGCAGCTTAGATCGAGGGTTCGAGCAGTTCTTC.

CDR3: CASGKPGGYEQYF. The CDR3 DNA reads as TGTGCCAGCGGTAAACCAGGGGGTTACGAGCAGTACTTC. The chain joins TRBV5-4 to TRBJ2-7; 7 bases fit TRBD1. Trimming cost V 7 bases and J 4 bases; bases outside gene matches: 8. The germline CDR1 and CDR2 sequences are SGHNT and YYREEE (reference sequence). This CDR3 contains 13 residues.

This clone was counted between two and nine times. V usage is TRBV18 and J usage is TRBJ2-2; possible D gene TRBD1, 5 bases. Trimming pared 5 bases from V and 4 bases from J, leaving 14 bases between. In germline, CDR1 is KGHSH, CDR2 LQKENI. The CDR3 is made up of 15 amino acids. Here the CDR3 DNA reads TGTGCCAGCTCAACCCGACAGCCTGGCACCGGGGAGCTGTTTTTT. Protein: CASSTRQPGTGELFF.

The CDR3 nucleotides are TGTGCCAGCAGCTACCGACTAGCCGCCTACAATGAGCAGTTCTTC. It translates to CASSYRLAAYNEQFF. This rearrangement joins TRBV14 to TRBJ2-1; TRBD2 matches at 7 bases. Germline-derived CDR1 and CDR2 are SGHDN and FVKESK. This CDR3 has 15 amino acids. V shed 5 bases, J shed 2 bases, and the junction held 6 bases outside the gene matches.

The genes are TRBV29-1 and TRBJ1-2; 8 bases line up with TRBD1. V was pared by 4 bases and J by 8 bases, with 3 bases of the junction left unmatched. The germline gives CDR1 SQVTM, CDR2 ANQGSEA. The CDR3 loop spans 11 amino acids. CDR3 amino acids: CSVARGRGYTF. DNA of the CDR3: TGCAGCGTTGCCAGGGGGCGCGGCTACACCTTC.

The rearrangement uses TRBV2 and TRBJ2-1, with 7 bases matching TRBD2. V was pared by 7 bases and J by 6 bases, with 12 bases of the junction left unmatched. Germline CDR1 SNHLY, CDR2 FYNNEI. This CDR3 has 15 residues. DNA for the CDR3: TGTGCCAGCAAGGCGGGGCTAGCGGATCCCAATGAGCAGTTCTTC. Protein sequence: CASKAGLADPNEQFF.

The chain has TRBV18 and TRBJ1-4; the match to TRBD1 covers 8 bases. V shed 4 bases and J 8 bases; nucleotides not matched to a gene: 9. This CDR3 is 15 amino acids long. In germline, CDR1 is KGHSH, CDR2 LQKENI. The CDR3 DNA reads as TGTGCCAGCTCACTCAACAGGGGGATAAGCGAAAAACTGTTTTTT. Its translation: CASSLNRGISEKLFF. The whole variable domain, filled in from reference TRBV18 and TRBJ1-4, reads NAGVMQNPRHLVRRRGQEARLRCSPMKGHSHVYWYRQLPEEGLKFMVYLQKENIIDESGMPKERFSAEFPKEGPSILRIQQVVRGDSAAYFCASSLNRGISEKLFFGSGTQLSVL.

The J gene is TRBJ1-2, the V gene TRBV7-8; D perhaps matches TRBD1 (5 bases). Germline V CDR1 and CDR2: SGHVS, FQNEAQ. This CDR3 is built from 14 residues. The V gene lost 5 bases and the J gene lost 2 bases, with 12 bases spanning the gap. CDR3 loop: CASSSDSLNYGYTF. CDR3 DNA sequence: TGTGCCAGCAGCAGTGACAGCCTAAACTATGGCTACACCTTC.

The V gene is TRBV4-1, the J gene TRBJ2-7, with 8 bases lining up with TRBD1. The CDR3 consists of 15 residues. From germline, CDR1 is MGHRA and CDR2 YSYEKL. V was clipped by 2 bases and J by 3 bases; unmatched bases: 6. The DNA for the CDR3 is TGCGCCAGCAGCCAACCCGACAGGGGAGGCTACGAGCAGTACTTC. Its translation is CASSQPDRGGYEQYF.

The V call is TRBV6-1, the J call TRBJ1-5; 7 bases map to TRBD1. This CDR3 is built from 14 residues. The germline gives CDR1 MNHNS, CDR2 SASEGT. Germline trimming cut 6 bases from V and 6 bases from J; bases unmatched to any gene: 8. The chain's CDR3 is CASSSRQGGQPQHF. The CDR3 DNA reads TGTGCCAGCAGCTCTAGACAGGGAGGTCAGCCCCAGCATTTT.

About this clone: This sample also contains other DNA sequences that code for the same CDR3. The V and J genes are TRBV6-1 and TRBJ2-2; D is ambiguous. The CDR3 consists of 13 residues. V gave up 3 bases and J gave up 8 bases, with 10 bases separating them. Germline CDR1 and CDR2: MNHNS and SASEGT. The CDR3 region is CASSDGPTGELFF. DNA for the CDR3: TGTGCCAGCAGTGATGGGCCCACTGGGGAGCTGTTTTTT.

The chain uses TRBV5-1 and TRBJ2-5; TRBD2 agrees at 10 bases. The ends lost 5 bases at V and 5 bases at J; junction bases unmatched: 6. The CDR3 runs 14 residues. Germline V gives CDR1 SGHRS, CDR2 YFSETQ. CDR3 in amino acids: CASSRGLAPETQYF. Here the CDR3 DNA reads TGCGCCAGCAGTCGGGGACTAGCGCCGGAGACCCAGTACTTC.

The chain is built from TRBV7-2 and TRBJ2-7; 9 bases line up with TRBD2. Per germline, CDR1 SGHTA and CDR2 FQGNSA. The CDR3 length is 15 residues. Trimming took 1 base from V and 3 from J; bases not matched to a gene: 4. The CDR3 here is CASSLELAGGYEQYF. CDR3 DNA sequence: TGTGCCAGCAGCTTAGAACTAGCGGGTGGCTACGAGCAGTACTTC.

The rearrangement links TRBV18 to TRBJ2-7; tentative D call: TRBD2 (6 bases). The CDR3 has 14 amino acids. Germline values: CDR1 KGHSH, CDR2 LQKENI. With 0 bases removed from V and 3 bases from J, the gap between germline ends came to 9 bases. The CDR3: CASSPPGLRYEQYF. In nucleotides, the CDR3 is TGTGCCAGCTCACCACCGGGACTCCGCTACGAGCAGTACTTC.

This sequence joins TRBV5-1 and TRBJ2-4; 8 nucleotides line up with TRBD2. Looked up from germline, CDR1 is SGHRS and CDR2 is YFSETQ. V lost 4 bases and J lost 1; bases outside the gene matches: 13. CDR3 length equals 18 residues. CDR3: CASSTSGSGSVAKNIQYF. The CDR3 nucleotides are TGCGCCAGCAGCACAAGCGGGAGTGGATCTGTGGCCAAAAACATTCAGTACTTC.

CDR3 coding DNA: TGTGCCAGCAGCGTAGCGGGAGTTGCCGGGGAGCTGTTTTTT. It is translated as CASSVAGVAGELFF. The J gene is TRBJ2-2, the V gene TRBV9, with D tentatively TRBD2 (6 bases). The CDR3 is 14 residues long. V gave up 0 bases and J gave up 6 bases, with 9 bases separating them. Germline CDR1 and CDR2: SGDLS and YYNGEE.

The CDR3 protein is CASSSSGGGAYEQYF. The CDR3 DNA follows: TGTGCCAGCAGTTCTAGCGGGGGGGGCGCCTACGAGCAGTACTTC. The chain has TRBV28 and TRBJ2-7, with TRBD2 identical over 12 bases. After removal of 4 bases from V and 2 bases from J, the junction contained 3 bases not matched to a gene. Germline V gene data show CDR1 as MDHEN and CDR2 as SYDVKM. The CDR3 extends over 15 amino acids.

The V call is TRBV7-9, the J call TRBJ2-7, with D perhaps matching TRBD2 (6 bases). Germline CDR1 reads SEHNR; CDR2 reads FQNEAQ (reference sequence). The CDR3 sequence is 12 residues long. V lost 7 bases, J lost 6 bases, and 13 bases lay in between. CDR3 region: CASNQEGAEQYF. CDR3 DNA sequence: TGTGCCAGCAACCAGGAGGGCGCCGAGCAGTACTTC.

This chain joins TRBV2 and TRBJ1-2; D remains unclear. The CDR3 contains 12 residues. Germline loops: CDR1 SNHLY, CDR2 FYNNEI. Trimming removed 9 bases at V and 2 bases at J, with 10 bases between. The CDR3 nucleotides are TGTGCCAGGGCGGACTCAAACTATGGCTACACCTTC. It yields the protein CARADSNYGYTF. The variable domain in full, with the rest retrieved from reference TRBV2 and TRBJ1-2, is EPEVTQTPSHQVTQMGQEVILRCVPISNHLYFYWYRQILGQKVEFLVSFYNNEISEKSEIFDDQFSVERPDGSNFTLKIRSTKLEDSAMYFCARADSNYGYTFGSGTRLTVV.

V and J are TRBV15 and TRBJ2-2, with D perhaps TRBD2 (7 bases). V was trimmed by 3 bases and J by 2 bases, leaving 16 bases between them. The CDR3 loop spans 17 amino acids. Per germline, CDR1 LNHNV and CDR2 YYDKDF (reference sequence). CDR3 in DNA: TGTGCCACCAGCAGGGGAGGGGGGGGGCGAAACACCGGGGAGCTGTTTTTT. Its protein is CATSRGGGGRNTGELFF.

The rearrangement uses TRBV5-1 and TRBJ2-1, with 8 bases lining up with TRBD2. The CDR3 runs 15 residues. Germline V gene lookup returns CDR1 SGHRS and CDR2 YFSETQ. J lost 5 bases, V lost 0 bases, and 4 bases had no gene match. Written as DNA, the CDR3 is TGCGCCAGCAGCTTGGTTAGCGGGATGAACAATGAGCAGTTCTTC. This encodes CASSLVSGMNNEQFF. Looking up the rest from reference TRBV5-1 and TRBJ2-1 gives the full variable domain: KAGVTQTPRYLIKTRGQQVTLSCSPISGHRSVSWYQQTPGQGLQFLFEYFSETQRNKGNFPGRFSGRQFSNSRSEMNVSTLELGDSALYLCASSLVSGMNNEQFFGPGTRLTVL.

The gene calls are TRBV7-9 and TRBJ1-5, with 9 bases lining up with TRBD1. The germline V gene has CDR1 SEHNR and CDR2 FQNEAQ (reference sequence). Trimming removed 5 bases from V and 4 bases from J; junction bases left unmatched: 6. The CDR3 is made up of 15 amino acids. The CDR3, as DNA: TGTGCCAGCAGCCCCACAGGGGGCGGGAATCAGCCCCAGCATTTT. Protein: CASSPTGGGNQPQHF.